Sequencing of this T cell receptor (beta chain) was carried out in a study of T cells expressing NK-cell markers. Study context: Seven sequenced donors out of eight were HCMV-seropositive, one seronegative.

After re-calling the 5' RACE reads, TCRdb lists one entry per CDR3 protein, DNA absent. Recorded for this sample: more than 90,000 distinct CDR3 sequences. Overall study results and limits: The study did not resolve the HCMV specificity of expanded NKG2C+ T cell clones. A handful of donors likewise had their CD3+CD56-NKG2C+ fraction led by these clonotypes.

This CDR3 comprises 16 residues. Per the germline V gene, CDR1 is LNHNV and CDR2 is YYDKDF (reference sequence). In regard to this clonotype: Antigen specificity is unknown.

This sequence joins TRBV15 and TRBJ1-6. This sequence originates from a woman aged 18 to 69 in good health. The specimen was blood T cells: a sorted CD56 or NKG2C T cell subset, CD4+ or CD8+ T cells, or bulk PBMC T cells (not recorded which). The CDR3: CATSRAGVTPNSPLHF.